This is a list of T cell receptor beta chains from one sample in a study of cytomegalovirus exposure and HLA in healthy donors. Here immunoSEQ multiplex PCR was the method, and the copy in TCRdb shows in-frame clones only, minus some. Of approximately 150,000 clones in the sample, 75% to 80% were seen once. Sequencing used PBMCs. The receptors stem from a woman in her late teens or twenties in good health and CMV-seropositive. Each CDR3 is given with its conserved first and last residue. A D gene is named only where the DNA matches it firmly. Size is omitted from some rows. Given values are once, few, many or a class for expanded clones.

v_gene: TRBV25-1
j_gene: TRBJ2-1
abundance: -
d_gene: TRBD2
CDR3aa: CASSDPDSGGVYNEQFF
CDR3nt: TGTGCCAGCAGTGACCCCGATAGCGGGGGGGTTTACAATGAGCAGTTCTTC

v_gene: TRBV29-1
j_gene: TRBJ2-1
abundance: -
d_gene: -
CDR3aa: CSVLGWGLYNEQFF
CDR3nt: TGCAGCGTCCTCGGGTGGGGGCTATACAATGAGCAGTTCTTC

v_gene: TRBV30
j_gene: TRBJ1-6
abundance: -
d_gene: -
CDR3aa: CAWSQPGTHSRRTLHF
CDR3nt: TGTGCCTGGAGTCAACCCGGGACACATTCCCGGAGGACCCTCCACTTT

v_gene: TRBV29-1
j_gene: TRBJ2-7
abundance: -
d_gene: TRBD2
CDR3aa: CSVENAGEGYEQYF
CDR3nt: TGCAGCGTTGAGAATGCGGGGGAGGGCTACGAGCAGTACTTC

v_gene: TRBV7-2
j_gene: TRBJ2-1
abundance: -
d_gene: TRBD2
CDR3aa: CASSLFGGSYNEQFF
CDR3nt: TGTGCCAGCAGCTTATTCGGGGGGTCATACAATGAGCAGTTCTTC

v_gene: TRBV15
j_gene: TRBJ1-5
abundance: -
d_gene: TRBD1
CDR3aa: CATLDGTERNQPQHF
CDR3nt: TGTGCCACCTTAGACGGGACAGAAAGAAATCAGCCCCAGCATTTT

v_gene: TRBV7-6
j_gene: TRBJ1-6
abundance: -
d_gene: -
CDR3aa: CASSLEGPGGPLHF
CDR3nt: TGTGCCAGCAGCTTAGAGGGGCCGGGAGGGCCCCTCCACTTT

v_gene: TRBV28
j_gene: TRBJ2-1
abundance: -
d_gene: TRBD1
CDR3aa: CASSFRQGNEQFF
CDR3nt: TGTGCCAGCAGTTTCCGACAGGGGAATGAGCAGTTCTTC

v_gene: TRBV6-6
j_gene: TRBJ1-1
abundance: -
d_gene: -
CDR3aa: CASSYSQGMNTEAFF
CDR3nt: TGTGCCAGCAGTTACTCGCAGGGCATGAACACTGAAGCTTTCTTT

v_gene: TRBV6-5
j_gene: TRBJ1-6
abundance: -
d_gene: TRBD1
CDR3aa: CASSFTGTVDSPLHF
CDR3nt: TGTGCCAGCAGTTTTACGGGGACAGTAGACTCACCCCTCCACTTT

v_gene: TRBV6-5
j_gene: TRBJ1-1
abundance: -
d_gene: -
CDR3aa: CASSSVPSGYTEAFF
CDR3nt: TGTGCCAGCAGTTCTGTGCCCTCCGGTTACACTGAAGCTTTCTTT

v_gene: TRBV11-2
j_gene: TRBJ1-2
abundance: -
d_gene: TRBD1
CDR3aa: CASSLDIGQGRFYGYTF
CDR3nt: TGTGCCAGCAGCTTAGACATAGGACAGGGTAGATTCTATGGCTACACCTTC

v_gene: TRBV7-9
j_gene: TRBJ2-3
abundance: few
d_gene: TRBD2
CDR3aa: CASSLIAGAPGGDTQYF
CDR3nt: TGTGCCAGCAGCTTAATAGCGGGGGCCCCGGGTGGAGATACGCAGTATTTT

v_gene: TRBV5-8
j_gene: TRBJ1-6
abundance: -
d_gene: -
CDR3aa: CASSVPGHPGSPLHF
CDR3nt: TGTGCCAGCAGCGTGCCGGGACACCCTGGTTCACCCCTCCACTTT

v_gene: TRBV28
j_gene: TRBJ2-3
abundance: -
d_gene: TRBD2
CDR3aa: CASSLSLAGVEDTQYF
CDR3nt: TGTGCCAGCAGTTTGTCCCTAGCGGGGGTGGAAGATACGCAGTATTTT

v_gene: TRBV19
j_gene: TRBJ1-6
abundance: -
d_gene: TRBD1
CDR3aa: CASSNRDRGLPPLHF
CDR3nt: TGTGCCAGTAGTAACCGGGACAGGGGACTTCCACCCCTCCACTTT

v_gene: TRBV6-6
j_gene: TRBJ1-1
abundance: -
d_gene: TRBD1
CDR3aa: CASSFRTGTEAFF
CDR3nt: TGTGCCAGCAGTTTCCGGACAGGAACTGAAGCTTTCTTT

v_gene: TRBV6-5
j_gene: TRBJ2-3
abundance: -
d_gene: TRBD2
CDR3aa: CASSPAGGDTQYF
CDR3nt: TGTGCCAGCAGCCCCGCGGGGGGGGATACGCAGTATTTT

v_gene: TRBV5-6
j_gene: TRBJ2-7
abundance: once
d_gene: TRBD1
CDR3aa: CASSPTGNSYEQYF
CDR3nt: TGTGCCAGCAGCCCGACAGGGAACTCCTACGAGCAGTACTTC

v_gene: TRBV6-5
j_gene: TRBJ2-4
abundance: -
d_gene: TRBD2
CDR3aa: CASSAGGGKNIQYF
CDR3nt: TGTGCCAGCAGTGCCGGGGGGGGGAAAAACATTCAGTACTTC

v_gene: TRBV6-4
j_gene: TRBJ1-6
abundance: -
d_gene: -
CDR3aa: CASSESPKSPLHF
CDR3nt: TGTGCCAGCAGTGAGAGCCCCAAGTCACCCCTCCACTTT

v_gene: TRBV18
j_gene: TRBJ1-1
abundance: -
d_gene: TRBD1
CDR3aa: CASSPGQGTEAFF
CDR3nt: TGTGCCAGCTCACCGGGACAGGGAACTGAAGCTTTCTTT

v_gene: TRBV27
j_gene: TRBJ2-3
abundance: -
d_gene: TRBD2
CDR3aa: CASSLSRASGGQSRYTDTQYF
CDR3nt: TGTGCCAGCAGTTTATCGCGGGCTAGCGGGGGGCAAAGCCGATACACAGATACGCAGTATTTT

v_gene: TRBV15
j_gene: TRBJ1-2
abundance: -
d_gene: -
CDR3aa: CATSRDRPGGPDGYTF
CDR3nt: TGTGCCACCAGCAGAGATCGACCGGGGGGGCCAGATGGCTACACCTTC

v_gene: TRBV6-1
j_gene: TRBJ2-7
abundance: few
d_gene: -
CDR3aa: CASSDLSYEQYF
CDR3nt: TGTGCCAGCAGTGATCTATCCTACGAGCAGTACTTC

v_gene: TRBV21-1
j_gene: TRBJ2-1
abundance: -
d_gene: -
CDR3aa: CASSPGDRGDNEQFF
CDR3nt: TGTGCCAGCAGCCCTGGGGACAGGGGTGACAATGAGCAGTTCTTC

v_gene: TRBV5-1
j_gene: TRBJ2-5
abundance: -
d_gene: -
CDR3aa: CASSTGTQETQYF
CDR3nt: TGCGCCAGCAGCACCGGGACACAAGAGACCCAGTACTTC

v_gene: TRBV14
j_gene: TRBJ2-7
abundance: -
d_gene: TRBD1
CDR3aa: CASSHRGLNSYEQYF
CDR3nt: TGTGCCAGCAGCCACAGGGGGCTAAACTCCTACGAGCAGTACTTC

v_gene: TRBV9
j_gene: TRBJ1-4
abundance: once
d_gene: -
CDR3aa: CASSVFDSANEKLFF
CDR3nt: TGTGCCAGCAGCGTATTTGACAGTGCTAATGAAAAACTGTTTTTT

v_gene: TRBV6-4
j_gene: TRBJ1-1
abundance: -
d_gene: -
CDR3aa: CASSDSRGTEAFF
CDR3nt: TGTGCCAGCAGTGACTCCAGGGGCACTGAAGCTTTCTTT

v_gene: TRBV18
j_gene: TRBJ1-6
abundance: -
d_gene: -
CDR3aa: CASSLDRQNSPLHF
CDR3nt: TGTGCCAGCTCACTCGACAGGCAAAATTCACCCCTCCACTTT

v_gene: TRBV7-7
j_gene: TRBJ2-2
abundance: -
d_gene: -
CDR3aa: CASSPNGGMAGELFF
CDR3nt: TGTGCCAGCAGTCCCAACGGGGGAATGGCCGGGGAGCTGTTTTTT

v_gene: TRBV4-1
j_gene: TRBJ1-2
abundance: -
d_gene: -
CDR3aa: CASSQERLAANYGYTF
CDR3nt: TGCGCCAGCAGCCAAGAACGTTTGGCGGCTAACTATGGCTACACCTTC

v_gene: TRBV11-2
j_gene: TRBJ1-3
abundance: -
d_gene: -
CDR3aa: CASSPKGRGGISGNTIYF
CDR3nt: TGTGCCAGCAGCCCAAAAGGTCGGGGGGGGATTTCTGGAAACACCATATATTTT

v_gene: TRBV6-5
j_gene: TRBJ2-2
abundance: -
d_gene: TRBD1
CDR3aa: CASSWTGRPSGELFF
CDR3nt: TGTGCCAGCAGTTGGACAGGCCGCCCAAGCGGGGAGCTGTTTTTT

v_gene: TRBV5-4
j_gene: TRBJ2-3
abundance: few
d_gene: -
CDR3aa: CASSLRSGGATDTQYF
CDR3nt: TGTGCCAGCAGCCTCAGATCGGGGGGCGCAACAGATACGCAGTATTTT

v_gene: TRBV9
j_gene: TRBJ2-1
abundance: -
d_gene: -
CDR3aa: CASSAEDSNEQFF
CDR3nt: TGTGCCAGCAGCGCAGAGGACAGCAATGAGCAGTTCTTC

v_gene: TRBV5-4
j_gene: TRBJ2-1
abundance: -
d_gene: TRBD2
CDR3aa: CASWGGILGEQFF
CDR3nt: TGTGCTTCATGGGGGGGAATCTTAGGTGAGCAGTTCTTC

v_gene: TRBV29-1
j_gene: TRBJ1-1
abundance: few
d_gene: -
CDR3aa: CSVGEGGNTEAFF
CDR3nt: TGCAGCGTTGGAGAGGGGGGGAACACTGAAGCTTTCTTT

v_gene: TRBV5-4
j_gene: TRBJ1-2
abundance: -
d_gene: -
CDR3aa: CASSLGPAGYGNYGYTF
CDR3nt: TGTGCCAGCAGCTTGGGGCCGGCAGGGTACGGGAACTATGGCTACACCTTC

v_gene: TRBV27
j_gene: TRBJ1-6
abundance: -
d_gene: TRBD1
CDR3aa: CASSSSRTGNSPLHF
CDR3nt: TGTGCCAGCAGTTCCTCTCGGACAGGGAATTCACCCCTCCACTTT

v_gene: TRBV5-6
j_gene: TRBJ2-7
abundance: once
d_gene: -
CDR3aa: CASSLGQITYEQYF
CDR3nt: TGTGCCAGCAGCTTGGGACAGATTACCTACGAGCAGTACTTC

v_gene: TRBV10-3
j_gene: TRBJ2-4
abundance: -
d_gene: -
CDR3aa: CAAKGDPENIQYF
CDR3nt: TGTGCCGCGAAGGGGGACCCGGAAAACATTCAGTACTTC

v_gene: TRBV13
j_gene: TRBJ1-6
abundance: -
d_gene: TRBD1
CDR3aa: CASSWTGANSPLHF
CDR3nt: TGTGCCAGCAGCTGGACAGGGGCTAATTCACCCCTCCACTTT

v_gene: TRBV19
j_gene: TRBJ1-3
abundance: -
d_gene: -
CDR3aa: CASRLTGKGNTIYF
CDR3nt: TGTGCCAGTAGACTCACAGGGAAGGGAAACACCATATATTTT

v_gene: TRBV10-3
j_gene: TRBJ2-5
abundance: -
d_gene: TRBD2
CDR3aa: CAISELAGTQETQYF
CDR3nt: TGTGCCATCAGTGAACTAGCGGGGACTCAAGAGACCCAGTACTTC

v_gene: TRBV6-5
j_gene: TRBJ1-2
abundance: -
d_gene: TRBD1
CDR3aa: CASSAGGLAYGYTF
CDR3nt: TGTGCCAGCAGTGCAGGGGGCCTTGCCTATGGCTACACCTTC

v_gene: TRBV11-2
j_gene: TRBJ1-2
abundance: -
d_gene: TRBD1
CDR3aa: CASSPTGAGYGYTF
CDR3nt: TGTGCCAGCAGCCCGACAGGGGCAGGTTATGGCTACACCTTC